This is a list of T cell receptor beta chains from one sample in a study of monozygotic twins with inflammatory bowel disease. No DNA is given; TCRdb re-called the 5' RACE reads and lists each CDR3 protein once. This listing includes about 300,000 distinct CDR3 sequences. The sequenced sample was blood. The receptor set was obtained from a human donor with ulcerative colitis or Crohn's disease, or a healthy co-twin of an affected twin (not recorded which). Both conserved end residues are part of each CDR3. Each record gives: V gene, J gene, CDR3 protein.

>TRBV9|TRBJ2-2
CASSVSPQGGRAGELFF
>TRBV20-1|TRBJ2-1
CSGTGTGPKGEQFF
>TRBV7-2|TRBJ1-3
CASSLENRGNTIYF
>TRBV5-1|TRBJ2-1
CASRGTEHYNEQFF
>TRBV4-1|TRBJ2-5
CASSPRERETQYF
>TRBV27|TRBJ2-3
CASSLSGLSTPTDTQYF
>TRBV7-8|TRBJ2-2
CASSRPGTSGRTSGELFF
>TRBV9|TRBJ1-1
CASSVGTGRTEAFF
>TRBV19|TRBJ2-4
CASSPGASGLRMQYF
>TRBV4-3|TRBJ2-1
CASSPPAGRYNEQFF
>TRBV2|TRBJ1-5
CASSPQTDDQPQHF
>TRBV7-9|TRBJ2-7
CASSANSWSSYEQYF
>TRBV6-1|TRBJ2-1
CASSTGQGYNEQFF
>TRBV12-3/TRBV12-4|TRBJ1-4
CASSLKVATNEKLFF
>TRBV7-6|TRBJ2-1
CASSLDSGAYNEQFF
>TRBV12-3/TRBV12-4|TRBJ2-3
CASSRSGAGTDTQYF
>TRBV12-3/TRBV12-4|TRBJ2-5
CASSLGGSGGVQETQYF
>TRBV5-1|TRBJ2-6
CASSRRAASGANVLTF
>TRBV7-8|TRBJ1-6
CASSARGDRGNSPLHF
>TRBV20-1|TRBJ2-3
CSAEPWGRGTTDTQYF
>TRBV7-2|TRBJ1-1
CASSSQGRMNTEAFF
>TRBV12-3/TRBV12-4|TRBJ2-1
CASSSGTSAGSYNEQFF
>TRBV6-2/TRBV6-3|TRBJ1-1
CASNNWLQGESMNTEAFF
>TRBV5-1|TRBJ2-7
CASSSDGMRYEQYF
>TRBV7-2|TRBJ2-5
CASSESRVGLQETQYF
>TRBV29-1|TRBJ2-1
CSVQPGQGYNEQFF
>TRBV6-2/TRBV6-3|TRBJ1-2
CASREGPGPSYGYTF
>TRBV20-1|TRBJ1-5
CSAYLGGLNQPQHF
>TRBV28|TRBJ1-1
CASSPAGAPNTEAFF
>TRBV7-2|TRBJ2-7
CASSPPQGTYEQYF
>TRBV11-2|TRBJ1-4
CASSSHGQHTTNEKLFF
>TRBV12-3/TRBV12-4|TRBJ1-5
CASSYGGRSQPQHF
>TRBV27|TRBJ2-7
CASSFQGRHEQYF
>TRBV20-1|TRBJ1-5
CSAADRLNQPQHF
>TRBV10-1|TRBJ2-1
CASSEPGYNEQFF
>TRBV3-1|TRBJ2-3
CASSPGWIKDTQYF
>TRBV18|TRBJ2-7
CASSTKVGGGVYEQYF
>TRBV7-9|TRBJ1-5
CASSQRDQPQHF
>TRBV3-1|TRBJ1-1
CASSKGNRAFF
>TRBV4-2|TRBJ1-6
CASSQPGTANSPLHF
>TRBV28|TRBJ2-3
CASSPGADTQYF
>TRBV29-1|TRBJ2-1
CSVERQRNEQFF
>TRBV10-2|TRBJ1-2
CASSEESDYGYTF
>TRBV7-3|TRBJ1-1
CASSLSRDSEAFF
>TRBV19|TRBJ1-1
CASSVRARGTEAFF
>TRBV20-1|TRBJ1-5
CSAREGQPNQPQHF
>TRBV7-9|TRBJ2-1
CASRTGTQTVNEQFF
>TRBV18|TRBJ2-1
CASSRKAGEGNEQFF
>TRBV20-1|TRBJ2-7
CSARDGTSVSREQYF
>TRBV3-1|TRBJ1-5
CASSQGRVNQPQHF
>TRBV27|TRBJ2-7
CASCKQGALLEQYF
>TRBV7-6|TRBJ2-5
CASSSGGLAGVETQYF
>TRBV5-1|TRBJ2-7
CASSFMSDSYEQYF
>TRBV29-1|TRBJ2-1
CSVRAESYNEQFF
>TRBV3-1|TRBJ1-6
CASSQDLGRPYGSPLHF